This TCR beta chain was sequenced for a study of cytomegalovirus exposure and HLA in healthy donors. Study-level points and caveats: Rare TCR sequences predominated, though certain public TCRs were found in many donors. Cytomegalovirus-associated status was assigned to approximately 160 TCR beta chains. One later analysis, an examination of the 120 validation repertoires, found that first-cohort TCR clusters tended to co-occur in them. Specificity for CMV antigens was confirmed in vitro for a few of the CMV-associated chains.

Germline CDR1 SGHTA, CDR2 FQGNSA. The V gene end was trimmed by 6 bases and the J gene end by 4 bases; junction bases not matched to a gene: 1. This CDR3 is built from 13 residues. As to this clone: The antigen is not known.

Generated by immunoSEQ multiplex PCR, the TCRdb table keeps only in-frame clones and is missing some. The sample lists some 60,000 clones, 95% to 96% occurring once. This TCR derives from a man aged 18 to 30 in good health and CMV-seronegative. This rearrangement joins TRBV7-2 to TRBJ1-1; 11 nucleotides align to TRBD1. The sample consisted of PBMCs. This chain's CDR3 is CASRDRGLTEAFF. The DNA of the CDR3 is TGTGCCAGCAGGGACAGGGGGCTCACTGAAGCTTTCTTT.